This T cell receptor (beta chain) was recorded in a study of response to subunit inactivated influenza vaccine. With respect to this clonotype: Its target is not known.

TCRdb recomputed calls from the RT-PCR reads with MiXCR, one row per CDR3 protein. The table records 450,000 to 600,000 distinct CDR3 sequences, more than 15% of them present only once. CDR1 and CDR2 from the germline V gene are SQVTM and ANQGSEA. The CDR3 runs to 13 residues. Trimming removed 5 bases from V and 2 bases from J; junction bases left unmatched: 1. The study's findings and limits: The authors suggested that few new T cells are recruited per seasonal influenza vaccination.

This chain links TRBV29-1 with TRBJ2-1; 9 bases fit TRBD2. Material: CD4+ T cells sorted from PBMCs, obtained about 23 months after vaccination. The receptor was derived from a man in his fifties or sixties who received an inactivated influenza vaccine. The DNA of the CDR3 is TGCAGCGTTAGCGGGAGGCCCTACAATGAGCAGTTCTTC. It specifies CSVSGRPYNEQFF.